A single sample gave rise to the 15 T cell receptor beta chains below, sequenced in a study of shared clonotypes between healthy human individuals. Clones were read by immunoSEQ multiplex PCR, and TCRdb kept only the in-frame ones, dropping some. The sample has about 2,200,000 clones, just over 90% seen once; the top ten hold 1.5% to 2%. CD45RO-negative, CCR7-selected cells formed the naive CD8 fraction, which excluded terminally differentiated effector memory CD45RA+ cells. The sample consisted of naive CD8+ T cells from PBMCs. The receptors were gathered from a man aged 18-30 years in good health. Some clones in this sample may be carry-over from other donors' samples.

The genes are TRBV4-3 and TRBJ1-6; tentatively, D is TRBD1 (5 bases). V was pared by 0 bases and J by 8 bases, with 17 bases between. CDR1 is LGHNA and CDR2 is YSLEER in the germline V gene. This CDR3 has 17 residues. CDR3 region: CASSQDSIRVLDSPLHF. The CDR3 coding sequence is TGCGCCAGCAGCCAAGACAGTATCAGGGTGCTTGATTCACCCCTCCACTTT.

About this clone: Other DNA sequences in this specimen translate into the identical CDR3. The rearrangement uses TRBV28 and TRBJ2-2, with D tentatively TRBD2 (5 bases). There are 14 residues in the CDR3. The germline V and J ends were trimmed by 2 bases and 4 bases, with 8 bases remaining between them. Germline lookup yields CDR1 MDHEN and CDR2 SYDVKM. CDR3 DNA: TGTGCCAGCAGTTTAACCGGAGGCACCGGGGAGCTGTTTTTT. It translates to CASSLTGGTGELFF.

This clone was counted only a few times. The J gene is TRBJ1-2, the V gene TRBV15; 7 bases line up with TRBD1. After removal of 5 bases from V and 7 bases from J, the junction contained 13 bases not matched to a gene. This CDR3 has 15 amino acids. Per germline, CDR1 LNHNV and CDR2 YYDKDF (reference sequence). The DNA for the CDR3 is TGTGCCACCAGCCCGGAGGGACAGTCGTATGGTGGCTACACCTTC. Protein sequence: CATSPEGQSYGGYTF.

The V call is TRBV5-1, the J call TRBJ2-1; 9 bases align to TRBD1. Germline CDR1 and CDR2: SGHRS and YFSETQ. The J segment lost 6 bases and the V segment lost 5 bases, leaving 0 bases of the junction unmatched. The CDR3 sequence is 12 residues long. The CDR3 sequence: CASRTGGNEQFF. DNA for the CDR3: TGCGCCAGCAGGACAGGGGGCAATGAGCAGTTCTTC.

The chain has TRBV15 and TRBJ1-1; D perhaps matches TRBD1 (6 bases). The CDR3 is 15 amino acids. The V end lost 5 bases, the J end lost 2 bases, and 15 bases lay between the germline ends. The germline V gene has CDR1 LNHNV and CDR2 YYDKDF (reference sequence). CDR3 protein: CATSSRRTVNTEAFF. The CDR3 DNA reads TGTGCCACCAGCTCTCGCCGGACAGTTAACACTGAAGCTTTCTTT.

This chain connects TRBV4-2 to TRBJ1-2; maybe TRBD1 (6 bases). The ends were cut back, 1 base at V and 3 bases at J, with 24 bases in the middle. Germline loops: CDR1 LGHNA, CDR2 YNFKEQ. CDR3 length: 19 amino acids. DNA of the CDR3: TGTGCCAGCAGCCAAGTTGCGCCGGTTAGGACAGTTGAGGACTATGGCTACACCTTC. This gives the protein CASSQVAPVRTVEDYGYTF.

For the CDR3, the DNA is TGTGCCAGCAGCTTCCTCGTCGGGGGAGGTACAGATGAGCAGTTCTTC. It encodes CASSFLVGGGTDEQFF. The J gene is TRBJ2-1, the V gene TRBV7-2; D might be TRBD2 (6 bases). This CDR3 has 16 amino acids. Germline V gene data show CDR1 as SGHTA and CDR2 as FQGNSA. Trimming took 3 bases from V and 8 from J, leaving 20 bases between them.

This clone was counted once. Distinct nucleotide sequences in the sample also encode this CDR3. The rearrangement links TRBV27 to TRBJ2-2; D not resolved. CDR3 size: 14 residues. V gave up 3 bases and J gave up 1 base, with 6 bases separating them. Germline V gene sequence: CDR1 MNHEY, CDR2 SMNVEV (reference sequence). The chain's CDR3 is CASSFVRNTGELFF. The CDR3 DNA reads TGTGCCAGCAGTTTCGTACGGAACACCGGGGAGCTGTTTTTT.

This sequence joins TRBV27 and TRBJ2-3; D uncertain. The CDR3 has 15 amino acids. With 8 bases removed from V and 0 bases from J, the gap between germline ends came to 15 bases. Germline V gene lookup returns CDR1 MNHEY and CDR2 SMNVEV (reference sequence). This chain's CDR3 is CASSGILASTDTQYF. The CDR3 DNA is TGTGCCAGCTCTGGCATCCTCGCTAGCACAGATACGCAGTATTTT.

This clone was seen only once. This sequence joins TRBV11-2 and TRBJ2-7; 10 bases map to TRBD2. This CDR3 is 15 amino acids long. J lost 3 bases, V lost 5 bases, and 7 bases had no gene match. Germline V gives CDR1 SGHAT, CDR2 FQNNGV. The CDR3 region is CASSHGTSEYYEQYF. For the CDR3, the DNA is TGTGCCAGCAGCCACGGGACTAGCGAGTACTACGAGCAGTACTTC.

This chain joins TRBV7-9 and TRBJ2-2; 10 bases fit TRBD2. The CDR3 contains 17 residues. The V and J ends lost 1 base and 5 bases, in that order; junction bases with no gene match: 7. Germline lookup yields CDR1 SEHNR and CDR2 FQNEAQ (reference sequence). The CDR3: CASSLGPSGSLTGELFF. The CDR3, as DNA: TGTGCCAGCAGCTTAGGCCCTAGCGGGAGTTTGACCGGGGAGCTGTTTTTT.

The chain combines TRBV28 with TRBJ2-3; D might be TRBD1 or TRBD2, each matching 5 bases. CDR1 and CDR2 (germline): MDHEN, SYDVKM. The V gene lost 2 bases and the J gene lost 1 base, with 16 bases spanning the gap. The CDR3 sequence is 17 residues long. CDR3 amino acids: CASSLPSAGTRTDTQYF. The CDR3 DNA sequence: TGTGCCAGCAGTTTACCCTCTGCAGGGACCCGCACAGATACGCAGTATTTT.

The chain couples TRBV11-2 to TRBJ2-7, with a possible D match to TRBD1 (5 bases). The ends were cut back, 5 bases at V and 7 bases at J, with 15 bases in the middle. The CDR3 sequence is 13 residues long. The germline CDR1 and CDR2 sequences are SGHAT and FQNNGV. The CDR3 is CASSDPWQGEQYF. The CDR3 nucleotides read TGTGCCAGCAGCGACCCTTGGCAGGGTGAGCAGTACTTC.

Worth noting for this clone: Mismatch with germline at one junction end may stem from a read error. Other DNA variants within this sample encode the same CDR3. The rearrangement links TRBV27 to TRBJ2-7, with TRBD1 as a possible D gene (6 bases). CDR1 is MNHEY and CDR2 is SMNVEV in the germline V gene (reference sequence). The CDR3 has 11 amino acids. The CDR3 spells CASQRGYEQYF. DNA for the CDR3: TGCGCCAGCCAAAGGGGGTACGAGCAGTACTTC.

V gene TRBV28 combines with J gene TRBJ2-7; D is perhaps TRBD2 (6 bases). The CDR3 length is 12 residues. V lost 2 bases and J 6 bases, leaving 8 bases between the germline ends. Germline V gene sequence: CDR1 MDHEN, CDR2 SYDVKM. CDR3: CASSLAGSEQYF. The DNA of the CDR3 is TGTGCCAGCAGTTTAGCGGGGTCCGAGCAGTACTTC.